These 27 T cell receptor beta chains came from one sample sequenced in a study of T cells after yellow fever vaccination. From the 5' RACE reads, TCRdb called clonotypes with MiXCR, one entry per CDR3 protein. This table holds 150,000 to 200,000 distinct CDR3 sequences, around 7.3% found once. Sequences were derived from CD4+ T cells sorted from PBMCs, sampled 5 to 6 days after the first yellow fever vaccination. These receptors all stem from a man younger than 35 who received the YFV17D yellow fever vaccine.

The J gene is TRBJ1-2, the V gene TRBV5-1; D remains unclear. CDR3 length equals 16 residues. The germline V gene encodes CDR1 SGHRS and CDR2 YFSETQ. The ends were cut back, 3 bases at V and 6 bases at J, with 21 bases in the middle. The CDR3 is CASSYNPTNSNNGYTF. CDR3 DNA: TGCGCCAGCAGCTACAATCCCACAAATAGCAATAATGGCTACACCTTC.

This chain uses TRBV20-1 with TRBJ1-2; no definite D call. This CDR3 comprises 11 residues. The ends were cut back, 6 bases at V and 5 bases at J, with 10 bases in the middle. Germline loops: CDR1 DFQATT, CDR2 SNEGSKA (reference sequence). The CDR3 DNA follows: TGCAGTGCCCGAGAGGTGTATGGCTACACCTTC. Residues: CSAREVYGYTF.

The table lists this clonotype with a few counts. The rearrangement joins TRBV23-1 to TRBJ2-7, with D maybe TRBD1 (5 bases). TRBV23-1 is an ORF; its function is uncertain. This CDR3 contains 17 residues. Trimming left V 7 bases short and J 3 bases short, with 25 bases between. CDR3 DNA sequence: TGCGCCAGCATAGGAGTGCAGGGAACCCCTCCCCACTACGAGCAGTACGTC. Amino acid sequence: CASIGVQGTPPHYEQYV.

This clonotype occurred many times. The rearrangement uses TRBV29-1 and TRBJ2-5; D is possibly TRBD1 (8 bases). The CDR3 extends over 13 amino acids. Germline V gene data show CDR1 as SQVTM and CDR2 as ANQGSEA. Trimming took off 7 bases at V and 4 bases at J, with 16 bases between the two ends. The chain's CDR3 is CSANTGGGETQYF. DNA for the CDR3: TGCAGCGCTAACACAGGGGGGGGAGAGACCCAGTACTTC.

This clonotype was counted ten times or more. As DNA, the CDR3 is TGTGCCAGCAGCTTGCGAGGGGCCGGTGGCTACACCTTC. It yields the protein CASSLRGAGGYTF. The rearrangement links TRBV5-4 to TRBJ1-2, with a possible D match to TRBD1 (5 bases). Per the germline V gene, CDR1 is SGHNT and CDR2 is YYREEE (reference sequence). Trimming pared 1 base from V and 7 bases from J, leaving 11 bases between. CDR3 length: 13 amino acids. Drawing the rest from reference TRBV5-4 and TRBJ1-2, the complete variable domain is ETGVTQSPTHLIKTRGQQVTLRCSSQSGHNTVSWYQQALGQGPQFIFQYYREEENGRGNFPPRFSGLQFPNYSSELNVNALELDDSALYLCASSLRGAGGYTFGSGTRLTVV.

The J gene is TRBJ2-5, the V gene TRBV5-1; no clear D gene. The CDR3 is 14 amino acids. CDR1 is SGHRS, CDR2 YFSETQ, per germline. V lost 2 bases and J 2 bases, leaving 10 bases between the germline ends. DNA of the CDR3: TGCGCCAGCAGCTTTCGCAGCTATCAAGAGACCCAGTACTTC. Translated, it gives CASSFRSYQETQYF.

This clonotype occurred many times. The chain combines TRBV6-2 or TRBV6-3 with TRBJ2-7, with D possibly TRBD2 on 5 matching bases. The CDR3 totals 11 residues. CDR1 MNHEY and CDR2 SVGEGT come from the germline V gene. V was cut by 4 bases and J by 7 bases, with 8 bases left in between. CDR3 sequence: CASSFGGEQYV. The CDR3 nucleotides read TGTGCCAGCAGTTTCGGCGGGGAGCAGTACGTC.

This clonotype was recorded many times. The rearrangement uses TRBV5-1 and TRBJ2-3; either TRBD1 or TRBD2 may fit D (5 bases each). V was clipped by 0 bases and J by 1 base, with 12 bases between them. The CDR3 is made up of 16 amino acids. Per the germline V gene, CDR1 is SGHRS and CDR2 is YFSETQ. CDR3 in amino acids: CASSLAGTLGTDTQYF. Here the CDR3 DNA reads TGCGCCAGCAGCTTGGCAGGGACGTTGGGCACAGATACGCAGTATTTT.

This clonotype was observed a few times. The rearrangement uses TRBV5-8 and TRBJ1-4; D is ambiguous. V shed 4 bases and J shed 3 bases, with 19 bases lying between them. CDR1 is SGHTS and CDR2 is YDEGEE in the germline V gene. The CDR3 is 17 amino acids. The DNA for the CDR3 is TGTGCCAGCAGCCCTTTCGGTTCGGGAGACGCTAATGAAAAACTGTTTTTT. It codes for CASSPFGSGDANEKLFF.

In its sample, this clonotype was seen many times. The CDR3: CASSQEGHRGRNIQYF. The CDR3 coding sequence is TGTGCCAGCAGCCAAGAGGGGCACAGGGGGCGTAACATTCAGTACTTC. This chain links TRBV4-2 with TRBJ2-4, with 9 nucleotides matching TRBD1. Trimming cost V 0 bases and J 7 bases; bases outside gene matches: 7. CDR1 LGHNA and CDR2 YNFKEQ come from the germline V gene. The CDR3 extends over 16 amino acids.

This clonotype showed up many times. The gene calls are TRBV7-3 and TRBJ1-2; the match to TRBD1 covers 8 bases. CDR1 is SGHTA and CDR2 is FQGTGA in the germline V gene. The trim removed 5 bases at V and 6 bases at J, leaving 2 bases unmatched. CDR3 length: 12 residues. CDR3 loop: CASSATGDGYTF. The CDR3 DNA reads as TGTGCCAGCAGCGCGACAGGGGATGGCTACACCTTC.

This clonotype has at least ten counts. This sequence joins TRBV5-1 and TRBJ2-7, with TRBD2 identical over 9 bases. This CDR3 is 15 amino acids long. The V gene's germline CDR1 is SGHRS and CDR2 YFSETQ. V was pared by 4 bases and J by 2 bases, with 7 bases of the junction left unmatched. This CDR3 reads CASSPGGGDPYEQYF. CDR3 sequence (DNA): TGCGCCAGCAGCCCCGGCGGGGGGGATCCCTACGAGCAGTACTTC.

This clonotype was found many times. The CDR3 loop is CASSRSAGGISYQPQHF. CDR3 nucleotide sequence: TGTGCCAGCAGCCGGTCGGCAGGGGGTATCTCGTATCAGCCCCAGCATTTT. The chain has TRBV7-9 and TRBJ1-5; 7 bases line up with TRBD1. The germline V gene encodes CDR1 SEHNR and CDR2 FQNEAQ (reference sequence). Trimming cost V 5 bases and J 5 bases; bases outside gene matches: 15. The CDR3 is made up of 17 amino acids. Drawing the rest from reference TRBV7-9 and TRBJ1-5, the complete variable domain is DTGVSQNPRHKITKRGQNVTFRCDPISEHNRLYWYRQTLGQGPEFLTYFQNEAQLEKSRLLSDRFSAERPKGSFSTLEIQRTEQGDSAMYLCASSRSAGGISYQPQHFGDGTRLSIL.

The rearrangement joins TRBV7-2 to TRBJ1-2; D is uncertain. The germline CDR1 and CDR2 sequences are SGHTA and FQGNSA. The CDR3 consists of 14 residues. Trimming pared 1 base from V and 7 bases from J, leaving 13 bases between. DNA for the CDR3: TGTGCCAGCAGCTTAGGCACCGAGGTCGGTGGCTACACCTTC. Translation: CASSLGTEVGGYTF.

The rearrangement uses TRBV12-3 or TRBV12-4 and TRBJ1-2; D not certain. The CDR3 extends over 13 amino acids. V was clipped by 5 bases and J by 0 bases, with 7 bases between them. CDR3 region: CASSGWPNYGYTF. The CDR3 DNA is TGTGCCAGCAGTGGGTGGCCTAACTATGGCTACACCTTC.

This clonotype has at least ten counts. The chain joins TRBV3-1 to TRBJ2-5; 10 bases fit TRBD1. The CDR3 sequence is 16 residues long. Germline V lookup: CDR1 LGHDT, CDR2 YNNKEL (reference sequence). V shed 4 bases and J 4 bases; nucleotides not matched to a gene: 9. The DNA of the CDR3 is TGTGCCAGCAGCCTCAGCGGGACAGGGGTTGGAGAGACCCAGTACTTC. Residues: CASSLSGTGVGETQYF.

This clonotype was observed at least ten times. V is TRBV2 and J is TRBJ1-5; 7 bases map to TRBD1. The V gene end was trimmed by 6 bases and the J gene end by 0 bases; junction bases not matched to a gene: 5. The CDR3 is 15 amino acids. Germline CDR1 and CDR2: SNHLY and FYNNEI. CDR3 protein: CASSPGQVSNQPQHF. CDR3 bases: TGTGCCAGCAGCCCAGGACAGGTTAGCAATCAGCCCCAGCATTTT.

This clonotype was counted many times. The V call is TRBV20-1, the J call TRBJ1-5; 8 nucleotides agree with TRBD1. Losses at the gene ends were 5 bases for V and 4 bases for J; bases not matched to a gene: 16. This CDR3 has 17 residues. Germline V CDR1 and CDR2: DFQATT, SNEGSKA (reference sequence). The CDR3 here is CSALGRTGLGQNQPQHF. CDR3 bases: TGCAGTGCTCTGGGAAGGACAGGGCTCGGCCAGAATCAGCCCCAGCATTTT.

There are many counts of this clonotype. The chain carries TRBV5-1 and TRBJ2-5; D ambiguous. V was trimmed by 0 bases and J by 5 bases, leaving 11 bases between them. Germline V CDR1 and CDR2: SGHRS, YFSETQ. The length of the CDR3 is 14 residues. Written as DNA, the CDR3 is TGCGCCAGCAGCTTGGGGGCCCCCGAGGAGACCCAGTACTTC. Translated: CASSLGAPEETQYF.

This clonotype has a count of ten or more. The chain joins TRBV3-1 to TRBJ1-5; a possible D gene is TRBD1 (5 bases). The CDR3 runs 14 residues. CDR1 is LGHDT, CDR2 YNNKEL, per germline (reference sequence). V was trimmed by 0 bases and J by 5 bases, leaving 8 bases between them. CDR3 amino acids: CASSQESGHQPQHF. The CDR3 nucleotides are TGTGCCAGCAGCCAAGAGTCAGGGCATCAGCCCCAGCATTTT.

The chain employs TRBV3-1 and TRBJ1-1; D might be TRBD1 (5 bases). The CDR3 loop spans 14 amino acids. From germline, CDR1 is LGHDT and CDR2 YNNKEL (reference sequence). Trimming shortened V by 2 bases and J by 6 bases, and 13 bases separated the two germline ends. The CDR3 protein is CASSQRAGHAEAFF. DNA of the CDR3: TGTGCCAGCAGCCAAAGGGCAGGGCACGCTGAAGCTTTCTTT. Filled out from reference TRBV3-1 and TRBJ1-1, the complete variable domain reads DTAVSQTPKYLVTQMGNDKSIKCEQNLGHDTMYWYKQDSKKFLKIMFSYNNKELIINETVPNRFSPKSPDKAHLNLHINSLELGDSAVYFCASSQRAGHAEAFFGQGTRLTVV.

The table lists this clonotype with many counts. The CDR3 nucleotides read TGCGCCAGCAGCCAAGATTCTCGGATGCCCCAGCATTTT. Translated, it gives CASSQDSRMPQHF. The genes are TRBV4-3 and TRBJ1-5; D is ambiguous. Germline V CDR1 and CDR2: LGHNA, YSLEER. V lost 0 bases and J lost 9, with 9 bases in between. The CDR3 runs 13 residues.

This clonotype came up many times. V gene TRBV5-5 combines with J gene TRBJ1-2, with D possibly TRBD1 on 6 matching bases. The CDR3 has 14 residues. Trimming removed 4 bases at V and 4 bases at J, with 14 bases between. The germline V gene has CDR1 SGHKS and CDR2 YYEKEE (reference sequence). The CDR3 loop reads CASSPLQGSYGYTF. CDR3 in DNA: TGTGCCAGCAGCCCCCTACAGGGCAGCTATGGCTACACCTTC.

This clonotype has a count of ten or more. The chain uses TRBV4-3 and TRBJ2-3; no firm D call. The length of the CDR3 is 14 residues. Trimming removed 0 bases from V and 2 bases from J, with 6 bases in between. Germline CDR1 and CDR2: LGHNA and YSLEER. The CDR3 is CASSQEHITDTQYF. CDR3 nucleotides: TGCGCCAGCAGCCAAGAACACATCACAGATACGCAGTATTTT.

The sample holds a few counts of this clonotype. The gene calls are TRBV7-2 and TRBJ2-2, with 11 bases fitting TRBD1. The CDR3 length is 16 residues. V lost 4 bases to trimming and J lost 3 bases; unmatched junction nucleotides: 4. The germline V gene encodes CDR1 SGHTA and CDR2 FQGNSA. The CDR3 is CASSSRTGGDTGELFF. The CDR3, as DNA: TGTGCCAGCAGCTCACGGACAGGGGGCGACACCGGGGAGCTGTTTTTT.

The chain combines TRBV7-9 with TRBJ1-3; 9 bases line up with TRBD1. The germline V gene has CDR1 SEHNR and CDR2 FQNEAQ (reference sequence). The CDR3 has 16 residues. V dropped 2 bases and J dropped 4; count of bases not matched to a gene: 6. CDR3 loop: CASSLFSDRGGNTIYF. The CDR3 nucleotides are TGTGCCAGCAGCTTATTCTCGGACAGGGGAGGAAACACCATATATTTT. The whole variable domain, remainder taken from reference TRBV7-9 and TRBJ1-3, is DTGVSQNPRHKITKRGQNVTFRCDPISEHNRLYWYRQTLGQGPEFLTYFQNEAQLEKSRLLSDRFSAERPKGSFSTLEIQRTEQGDSAMYLCASSLFSDRGGNTIYFGEGSWLTVV.

This chain uses TRBV11-2 with TRBJ2-7; D might be TRBD1 (6 bases). CDR1 is SGHAT, CDR2 FQNNGV, per germline. This CDR3 spans 15 amino acids. Trimming removed 0 bases from V and 5 bases from J, with 14 bases in between. The CDR3, as DNA: TGTGCCAGCAGCTTAGATCTGGGGGCTTGGGACGAGCAGTACGTC. Translated: CASSLDLGAWDEQYV.